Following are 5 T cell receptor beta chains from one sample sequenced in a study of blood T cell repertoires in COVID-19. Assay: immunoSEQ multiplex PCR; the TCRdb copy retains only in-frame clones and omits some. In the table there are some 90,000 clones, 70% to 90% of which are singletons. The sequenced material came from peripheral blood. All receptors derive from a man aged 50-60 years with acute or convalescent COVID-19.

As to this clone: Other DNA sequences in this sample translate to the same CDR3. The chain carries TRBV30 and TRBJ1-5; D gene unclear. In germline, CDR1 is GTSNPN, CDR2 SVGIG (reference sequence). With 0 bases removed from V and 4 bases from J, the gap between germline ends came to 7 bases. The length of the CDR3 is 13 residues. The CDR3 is CAWSVGGNQPQHF. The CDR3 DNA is TGTGCCTGGAGTGTCGGCGGAAATCAGCCCCAGCATTTT.

CDR3 nucleotides: TGTGCCAGCAGCTTAGATGGAGCGGGGGCCACCTCCCGCTACAATGAGCAGTTCTTC. Translated, it gives CASSLDGAGATSRYNEQFF. The chain is built from TRBV11-2 and TRBJ2-1, with 8 nucleotides matching TRBD2. CDR1 and CDR2 from the germline V gene are SGHAT and FQNNGV. Trimming removed 0 bases from V and 3 bases from J; junction bases left unmatched: 13. This CDR3 region has 19 residues.

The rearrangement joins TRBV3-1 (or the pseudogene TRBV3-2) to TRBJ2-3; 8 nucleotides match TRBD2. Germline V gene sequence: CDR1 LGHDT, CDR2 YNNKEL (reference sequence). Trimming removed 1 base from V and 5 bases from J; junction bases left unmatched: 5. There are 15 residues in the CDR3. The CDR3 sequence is CASSQGGLAVDTQYF. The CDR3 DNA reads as TGTGCCAGCAGCCAAGGCGGACTAGCTGTAGATACGCAGTATTTT.

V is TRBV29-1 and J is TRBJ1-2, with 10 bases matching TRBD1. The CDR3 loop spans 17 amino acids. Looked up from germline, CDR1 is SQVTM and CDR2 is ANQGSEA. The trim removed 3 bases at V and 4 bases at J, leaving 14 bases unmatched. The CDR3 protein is CSVEVDRGKWSSYGYTF. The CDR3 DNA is TGCAGCGTTGAGGTGGACAGGGGGAAATGGTCTAGCTATGGCTACACCTTC.

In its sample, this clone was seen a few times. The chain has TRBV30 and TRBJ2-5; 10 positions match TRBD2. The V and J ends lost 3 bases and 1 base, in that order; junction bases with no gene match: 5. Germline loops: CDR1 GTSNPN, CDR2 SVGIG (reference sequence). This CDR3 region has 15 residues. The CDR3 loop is CAWRVSGGIQETQYF. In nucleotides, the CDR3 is TGTGCCTGGAGGGTTAGCGGGGGGATCCAAGAGACCCAGTACTTC.